The 17 T cell receptor beta chains reported below all come from one sample, sequenced in a study of early T cells in non-severe SARS-CoV-2 infection. From the 5' RACE reads, TCRdb called clonotypes with MiXCR, one entry per CDR3 protein. The table records some 100,000 distinct CDR3 sequences, roughly 14% of them present only once. What was sequenced was whole blood. The receptor set was obtained from an adult who was a healthcare worker with PCR-confirmed SARS-CoV-2 infection or an uninfected control (not recorded which).

The chain employs TRBV5-1 and TRBJ2-1; D is possibly TRBD1 or TRBD2 (6 bases each). V shed 2 bases and J shed 1 base, with 19 bases lying between them. Germline V gives CDR1 SGHRS, CDR2 YFSETQ. The CDR3 is 18 amino acids. The chain's CDR3 is CASSLQGLLLSSYNEQFF. The CDR3 coding sequence is TGCGCCAGCAGCTTACAGGGACTCCTATTATCGTCCTACAATGAGCAGTTCTTC.

The chain carries TRBV20-1 and TRBJ1-1; D uncertain. V shed 2 bases and J shed 5 bases, with 12 bases lying between them. Germline CDR1 is DFQATT and CDR2 is SNEGSKA (reference sequence). CDR3 size: 13 residues. CDR3 nucleotides: TGCAGTGCTAGAAGGGAAGCGGGGACTGAAGCTTTCTTT. Translated, it gives CSARREAGTEAFF.

J is TRBJ2-5 and V is TRBV2; TRBD2 is a possible D gene (5 bases). Trimming shortened V by 5 bases and J by 4 bases, and 17 bases separated the two germline ends. The CDR3 length is 15 residues. CDR1 is SNHLY and CDR2 is FYNNEI in the germline V gene. CDR3 nucleotide sequence: TGTGCCAGCAGTAGAGGGCTGGGTCGGGGAGAGACCCAGTACTTC. Translation: CASSRGLGRGETQYF. Using reference TRBV2 and TRBJ2-5 for the parts outside the CDR3, the full variable domain is EPEVTQTPSHQVTQMGQEVILRCVPISNHLYFYWYRQILGQKVEFLVSFYNNEISEKSEIFDDQFSVERPDGSNFTLKIRSTKLEDSAMYFCASSRGLGRGETQYFGPGTRLLVL.

This clonotype came up a few times. The CDR3 loop reads CSAQGQEPNYGYTF. The CDR3 DNA sequence: TGCAGTGCTCAGGGCCAGGAACCTAACTATGGCTACACCTTC. The chain combines TRBV20-1 with TRBJ1-2, with a tentative D call TRBD1 (5 bases). CDR3 length: 14 residues. The germline V gene encodes CDR1 DFQATT and CDR2 SNEGSKA (reference sequence). The germline V and J ends were trimmed by 5 bases and 0 bases, with 13 bases remaining between them.

This clonotype was found a few times. The J gene is TRBJ1-1, the V gene TRBV20-1; D remains unclear. This CDR3 comprises 12 residues. Trimming removed 0 bases from V and 7 bases from J, with 9 bases in between. Germline V lookup: CDR1 DFQATT, CDR2 SNEGSKA (reference sequence). The CDR3 protein is CSARDASLEAFF. The CDR3 coding sequence is TGCAGTGCTAGAGATGCTTCACTTGAAGCTTTCTTT.

The chain has TRBV3-1 and TRBJ2-2; D tentatively fits TRBD1 or TRBD2 (6 bases each). V was trimmed by 0 bases and J by 5 bases, leaving 13 bases between them. This CDR3 contains 16 residues. Per germline, CDR1 LGHDT and CDR2 YNNKEL (reference sequence). The CDR3 is CASSQDRWGATGELFF. The CDR3 coding sequence is TGTGCCAGCAGCCAAGATCGCTGGGGGGCGACCGGGGAGCTGTTTTTT.

V and J are TRBV10-3 and TRBJ2-7; D call uncertain. The CDR3 has 11 amino acids. Germline V gene lookup returns CDR1 ENHRY and CDR2 SYGVKD. V was pared by 3 bases and J by 4 bases, with 4 bases between. The CDR3 coding sequence is TGTGCCATCAGTGACCTTTACGAGCAGTACGTC. Its protein product is CAISDLYEQYV.

This clonotype was counted many times. The CDR3 nucleotides are TGTGCCAGCAGCCCAGGACAGGGGACCCACAATGAGCAGTTCTTC. Translated: CASSPGQGTHNEQFF. The chain links TRBV7-9 to TRBJ2-1; 9 bases line up with TRBD1. The CDR3 extends over 15 amino acids. Germline values: CDR1 SEHNR, CDR2 FQNEAQ (reference sequence). V was pared by 5 bases and J by 5 bases, with 7 bases of the junction left unmatched.

The V gene is TRBV2, the J gene TRBJ1-1; tentative D call: TRBD1 (6 bases). The V gene lost 6 bases and the J gene lost 1 base, with 9 bases spanning the gap. CDR3 length: 13 residues. Germline CDR1 SNHLY, CDR2 FYNNEI. The CDR3, as DNA: TGTGCCAGCAGAGGACAGAAGAACACTGAAGCTTTCTTT. It is translated as CASRGQKNTEAFF.

The chain links TRBV29-1 to TRBJ1-5; 9 bases line up with TRBD1. Looked up from germline, CDR1 is SQVTM and CDR2 is ANQGSEA. This CDR3 region has 13 residues. Trimming took 6 bases from V and 5 from J; bases not matched to a gene: 5. In nucleotides, the CDR3 is TGCAGCGTCGGGGACAGGGAGTATCAGCCCCAGCATTTT. Residues: CSVGDREYQPQHF.

J is TRBJ2-7 and V is TRBV10-3; D may be TRBD1 (5 bases). The CDR3 runs to 13 residues. Germline-derived CDR1 and CDR2 are ENHRY and SYGVKD. Trimming cost V 2 bases and J 2 bases, with 7 bases left between them. CDR3 sequence: CAISEQGPYEQYV. DNA for the CDR3: TGTGCCATCAGTGAGCAGGGCCCCTACGAGCAGTACGTC.

In this sample, this clonotype turned up many times. The chain links TRBV4-1 to TRBJ2-1; D unresolved. CDR3 size: 18 residues. V gave up 1 base and J gave up 0 bases, with 16 bases separating them. From germline, CDR1 is MGHRA and CDR2 YSYEKL. DNA of the CDR3: TGCGCCAGCAGCCAAGCCAACGATGGCGGTAGCTCCTACAATGAGCAGTTCTTC. Amino acid sequence: CASSQANDGGSSYNEQFF.

The chain joins TRBV20-1 to TRBJ2-5, with D unresolved. This CDR3 spans 12 amino acids. Germline V gives CDR1 DFQATT, CDR2 SNEGSKA (reference sequence). Trimming shortened V by 6 bases and J by 2 bases, and 10 bases separated the two germline ends. CDR3 coding DNA: TGCAGTGCCAACGCCGCTCAAGAGACCCAGTACTTC. This encodes CSANAAQETQYF.

This clonotype has more than one count but fewer than ten. This rearrangement joins TRBV6-1 to TRBJ1-2, with 8 bases fitting TRBD1. V dropped 1 base and J dropped 4; count of bases not matched to a gene: 5. The germline CDR1 and CDR2 sequences are MNHNS and SASEGT. The CDR3 length is 15 residues. The CDR3 DNA follows: TGTGCCAGCAGTGAAGGGCAGGGGGCATTCTATGGCTACACCTTC. Protein product: CASSEGQGAFYGYTF.

This clonotype occurred a few times. This chain uses TRBV30 with TRBJ2-3, with D tentatively TRBD1 or TRBD2 (5 bases each). Looked up from germline, CDR1 is GTSNPN and CDR2 is SVGIG (reference sequence). V was trimmed by 8 bases and J by 5 bases, leaving 20 bases between them. The CDR3 length is 14 residues. CDR3: CAGTPRGSLDTQYF. The DNA of the CDR3 is TGTGCCGGGACCCCCCGGGGAAGCCTAGATACGCAGTATTTT.

This clonotype has a count of ten or more. The V call is TRBV7-9, the J call TRBJ2-7; D remains ambiguous. The CDR3 totals 12 residues. Germline V gene lookup returns CDR1 SEHNR and CDR2 FQNEAQ (reference sequence). Trimming left V 0 bases short and J 5 bases short, with 5 bases between. DNA of the CDR3: TGTGCCAGCAGCTTAGCCGACAACGAGCAGTACGTC. Translated, it gives CASSLADNEQYV.

This clonotype was recorded a few times. The genes are TRBV11-2 and TRBJ2-6, with 10 bases fitting TRBD1. CDR1 SGHAT and CDR2 FQNNGV come from the germline V gene. With V trimmed by 1 base and J by 2 bases, 2 bases remained unmatched. There are 17 residues in the CDR3. CDR3 DNA sequence: TGTGCCAGCAGCTTAGGACAGGGGGCGCCTGGGGCCAACGTCCTGACTTTC. Translated: CASSLGQGAPGANVLTF.